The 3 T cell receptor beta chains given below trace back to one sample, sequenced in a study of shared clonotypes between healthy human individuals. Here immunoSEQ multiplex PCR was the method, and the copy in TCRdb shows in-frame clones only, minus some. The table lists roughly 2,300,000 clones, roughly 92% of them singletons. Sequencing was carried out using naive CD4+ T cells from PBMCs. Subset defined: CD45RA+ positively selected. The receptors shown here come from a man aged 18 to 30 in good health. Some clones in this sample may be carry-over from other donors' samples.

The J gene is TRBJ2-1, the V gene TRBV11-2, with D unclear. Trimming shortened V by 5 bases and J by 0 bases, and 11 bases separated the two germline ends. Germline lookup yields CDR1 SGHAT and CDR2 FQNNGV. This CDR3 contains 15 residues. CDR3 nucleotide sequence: TGTGCCAGCAGCGCGGACGGAAACTCCTACAATGAGCAGTTCTTC. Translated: CASSADGNSYNEQFF.

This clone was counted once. The chain's CDR3 is CASSQGTGRNEQYF. CDR3 in DNA: TGTGCCAGCTCACAGGGGACAGGGAGGAACGAGCAGTACTTC. The J gene is TRBJ2-7, the V gene TRBV18; 9 nucleotides agree with TRBD1. CDR3 length: 14 amino acids. The trim removed 4 bases at V and 5 bases at J, leaving 6 bases unmatched. Germline V gene lookup returns CDR1 KGHSH and CDR2 LQKENI.

The CDR3 protein is CASSLEGHSSGANVLTF. CDR3 DNA: TGTGCCAGCAGCTTAGAGGGACACTCCTCTGGGGCCAACGTCCTGACTTTC. The rearrangement links TRBV7-9 to TRBJ2-6, with D tentatively TRBD1 (6 bases). The V and J ends lost 1 base and 0 bases respectively, with 10 bases between them. CDR3 length: 17 residues. Germline-derived CDR1 and CDR2 are SEHNR and FQNEAQ (reference sequence).